This TCR beta chain was obtained from a study of blood T cell repertoires in COVID-19. TCRdb's table, derived via immunoSEQ multiplex PCR, lists solely in-frame clones and lacks some. The sample comprises about 100,000 clones, 70% to 90% of which are singletons, and around 13% rests with the top ten. CDR1 is MRHNA, CDR2 SNTAGT, per germline. The ends were cut back, 2 bases at V and 3 bases at J, with 12 bases in the middle. The CDR3 runs to 15 residues. This receptor was identified in a human donor in a cohort sampled during active COVID-19. Input material: peripheral blood. The chain uses TRBV6-4 and TRBJ2-3, with D maybe TRBD1 (7 bases). In DNA, the CDR3 is TGTGCCAGCAGTGACCAGGGGGGAAAAACAGATACGCAGTATTTT. This gives the protein CASSDQGGKTDTQYF.